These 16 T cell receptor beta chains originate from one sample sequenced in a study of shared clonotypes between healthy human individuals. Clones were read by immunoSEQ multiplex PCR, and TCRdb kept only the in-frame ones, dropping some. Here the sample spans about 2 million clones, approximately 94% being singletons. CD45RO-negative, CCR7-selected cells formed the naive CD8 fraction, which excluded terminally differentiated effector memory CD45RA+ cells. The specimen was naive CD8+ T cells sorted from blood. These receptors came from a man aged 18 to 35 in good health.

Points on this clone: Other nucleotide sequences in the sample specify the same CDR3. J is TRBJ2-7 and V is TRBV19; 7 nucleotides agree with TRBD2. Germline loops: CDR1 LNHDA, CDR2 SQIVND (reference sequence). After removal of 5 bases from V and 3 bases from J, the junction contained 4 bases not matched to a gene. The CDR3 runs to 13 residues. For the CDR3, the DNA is TGTGCCAGTAGTGCGGGCGGGGGCTACGAGCAGTACTTC. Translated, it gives CASSAGGGYEQYF.

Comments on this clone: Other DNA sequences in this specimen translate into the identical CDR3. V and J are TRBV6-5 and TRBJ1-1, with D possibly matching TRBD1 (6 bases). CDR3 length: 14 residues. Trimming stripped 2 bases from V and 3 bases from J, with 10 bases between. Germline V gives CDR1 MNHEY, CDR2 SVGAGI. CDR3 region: CASSYGGAYTEAFF. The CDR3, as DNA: TGTGCCAGCAGTTACGGGGGCGCGTACACTGAAGCTTTCTTT.

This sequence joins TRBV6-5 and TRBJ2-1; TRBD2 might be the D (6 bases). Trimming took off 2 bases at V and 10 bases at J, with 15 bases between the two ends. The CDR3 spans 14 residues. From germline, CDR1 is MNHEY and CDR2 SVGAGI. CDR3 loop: CASSYVGVADEQFF. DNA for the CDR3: TGTGCCAGCAGTTACGTCGGCGTAGCGGACGAGCAGTTCTTC.

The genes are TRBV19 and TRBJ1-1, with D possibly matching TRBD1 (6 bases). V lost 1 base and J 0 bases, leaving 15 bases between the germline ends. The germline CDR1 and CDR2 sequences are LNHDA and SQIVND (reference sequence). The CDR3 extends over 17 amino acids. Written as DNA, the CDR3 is TGTGCCAGTAGTATAGGCCCAGGACAGAGCATGAACACTGAAGCTTTCTTT. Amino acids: CASSIGPGQSMNTEAFF.

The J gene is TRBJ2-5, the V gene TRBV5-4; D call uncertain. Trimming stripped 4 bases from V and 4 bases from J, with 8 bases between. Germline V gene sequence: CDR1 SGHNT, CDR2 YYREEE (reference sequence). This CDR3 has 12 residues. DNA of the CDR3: TGTGCCAGCAGCATCGCCTTAGAGACCCAGTACTTC. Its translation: CASSIALETQYF.

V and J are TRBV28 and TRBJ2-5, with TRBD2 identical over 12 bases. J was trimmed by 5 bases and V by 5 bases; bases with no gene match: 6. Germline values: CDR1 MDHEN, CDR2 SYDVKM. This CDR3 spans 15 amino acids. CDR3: CASSTGLAGFETQYF. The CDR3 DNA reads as TGTGCCAGCAGTACCGGACTAGCGGGGTTCGAGACCCAGTACTTC.

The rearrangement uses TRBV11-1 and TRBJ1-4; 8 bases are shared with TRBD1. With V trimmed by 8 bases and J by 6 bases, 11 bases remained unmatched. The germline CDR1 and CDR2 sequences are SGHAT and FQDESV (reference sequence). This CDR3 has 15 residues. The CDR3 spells CASGPTGEVDEKLFF. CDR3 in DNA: TGTGCCAGCGGCCCGACAGGGGAGGTGGATGAAAAACTGTTTTTT.

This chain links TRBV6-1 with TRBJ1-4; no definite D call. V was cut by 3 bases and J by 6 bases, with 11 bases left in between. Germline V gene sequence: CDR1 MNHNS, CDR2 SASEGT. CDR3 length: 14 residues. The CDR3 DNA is TGTGCCAGCAGTGACAAGGGCCTGGATGAAAAACTGTTTTTT. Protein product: CASSDKGLDEKLFF.

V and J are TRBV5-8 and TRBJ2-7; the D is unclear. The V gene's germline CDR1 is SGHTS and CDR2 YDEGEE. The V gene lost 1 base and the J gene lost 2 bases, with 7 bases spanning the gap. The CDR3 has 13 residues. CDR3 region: CASSLTAAYEQYF. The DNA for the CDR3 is TGTGCCAGCAGCTTGACAGCCGCCTACGAGCAGTACTTC.

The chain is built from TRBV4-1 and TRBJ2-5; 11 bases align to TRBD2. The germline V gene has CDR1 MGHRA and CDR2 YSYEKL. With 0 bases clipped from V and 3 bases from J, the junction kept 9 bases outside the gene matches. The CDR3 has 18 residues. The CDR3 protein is CASSQELAGEGTEETQYF. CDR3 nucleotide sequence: TGCGCCAGCAGCCAAGAACTAGCGGGGGAGGGGACGGAAGAGACCCAGTACTTC.

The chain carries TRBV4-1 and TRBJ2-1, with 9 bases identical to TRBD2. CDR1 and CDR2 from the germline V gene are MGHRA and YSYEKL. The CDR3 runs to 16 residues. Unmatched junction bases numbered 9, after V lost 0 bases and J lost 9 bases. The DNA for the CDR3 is TGCGCCAGCAGCCAAGATAGCGGGGGACGAGGTGGTGAGCAGTTCTTC. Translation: CASSQDSGGRGGEQFF.

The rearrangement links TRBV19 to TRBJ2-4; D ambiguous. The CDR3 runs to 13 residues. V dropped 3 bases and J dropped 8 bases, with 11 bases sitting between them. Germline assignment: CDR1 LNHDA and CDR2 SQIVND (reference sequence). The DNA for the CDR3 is TGTGCCAGTAGTATCGTGGTTTTGGACATTCAGTACTTC. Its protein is CASSIVVLDIQYF.

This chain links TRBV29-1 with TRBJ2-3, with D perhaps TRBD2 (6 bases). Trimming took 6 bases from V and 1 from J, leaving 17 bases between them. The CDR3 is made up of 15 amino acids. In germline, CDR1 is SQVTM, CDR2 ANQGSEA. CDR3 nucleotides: TGCAGCGTCTCTGCGGGGTACGACGGCACAGATACGCAGTATTTT. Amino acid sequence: CSVSAGYDGTDTQYF.

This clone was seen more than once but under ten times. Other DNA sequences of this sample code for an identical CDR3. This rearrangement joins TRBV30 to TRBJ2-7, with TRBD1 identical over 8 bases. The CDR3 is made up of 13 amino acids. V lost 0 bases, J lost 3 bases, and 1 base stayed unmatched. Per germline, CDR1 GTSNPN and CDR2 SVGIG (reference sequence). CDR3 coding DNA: TGTGCCTGGAGTGTAGGACAGGGCTACGAGCAGTACTTC. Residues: CAWSVGQGYEQYF.

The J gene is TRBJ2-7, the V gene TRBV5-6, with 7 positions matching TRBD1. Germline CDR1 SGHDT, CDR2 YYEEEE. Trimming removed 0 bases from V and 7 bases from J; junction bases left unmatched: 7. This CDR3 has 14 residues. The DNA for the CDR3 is TGTGCCAGCAGCTTGGATGACAGGGCAGGAGAGCAGTACTTC. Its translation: CASSLDDRAGEQYF.

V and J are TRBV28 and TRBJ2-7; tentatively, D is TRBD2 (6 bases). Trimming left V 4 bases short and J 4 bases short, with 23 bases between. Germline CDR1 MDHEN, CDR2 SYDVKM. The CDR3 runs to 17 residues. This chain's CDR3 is CASSYSSGGLFGYEQYF. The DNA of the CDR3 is TGTGCCAGCAGTTACAGTTCCGGGGGACTCTTCGGGTACGAGCAGTACTTC.